In its sample, the clone carrying this TCR beta chain was seen a few times. This record belongs to a study of human T cells and chemical hapten exposure. TCRdb re-called the RACE reads with MiXCR, one entry per CDR3 protein. The sample includes approximately 79,000 distinct CDR3 sequences, approximately 10% seen only once; the top ten take roughly 1.5%. This sample's time point: patch test 1, 2 weeks after DPC sensitization. Treatment specified: therapeutic diphenylcyclopropenone sensitization with weekly scalp DPC. The CDR3 totals 12 residues. The V end lost 6 bases, the J end lost 9 bases, and 12 bases lay between the germline ends. The V gene's germline CDR1 is SEHNR and CDR2 FQNEAQ (reference sequence).

V gene TRBV7-9 combines with J gene TRBJ1-5; the D is unclear. Sequenced here: whole blood, sampled in connection with sensitization to the hapten diphenylcyclopropenone (DPC). The sequence came from a woman aged 45-65 years with alopecia areata. Some clones in this sample may be carry-over from other donors' samples. CDR3 in DNA: TGTGCCAGCAGTCCTGACTCGAGGCCCCAGCATTTT. It codes for CASSPDSRPQHF.